This TCR beta chain is drawn from a study of cytomegalovirus exposure and HLA in healthy donors. TCRdb keeps only in-frame clones here, not all; method: immunoSEQ multiplex PCR. The table records about 130,000 clones, over 80% of them present only once. The sequence was obtained from a young woman in good health and CMV-seropositive. The sequenced sample consisted of PBMCs.

CDR3 coding DNA: TGTGCCAGCAGGTGGGAAGGACAGGGTCCCTACGAGCAGTACTTC. As protein: CASRWEGQGPYEQYF. The genes are TRBV6-6 and TRBJ2-7; 8 bases are a match to TRBD1. The CDR3 consists of 15 residues. Per germline, CDR1 MNHNY and CDR2 SVGAGI (reference sequence). J was trimmed by 2 bases and V by 6 bases; bases with no gene match: 9.